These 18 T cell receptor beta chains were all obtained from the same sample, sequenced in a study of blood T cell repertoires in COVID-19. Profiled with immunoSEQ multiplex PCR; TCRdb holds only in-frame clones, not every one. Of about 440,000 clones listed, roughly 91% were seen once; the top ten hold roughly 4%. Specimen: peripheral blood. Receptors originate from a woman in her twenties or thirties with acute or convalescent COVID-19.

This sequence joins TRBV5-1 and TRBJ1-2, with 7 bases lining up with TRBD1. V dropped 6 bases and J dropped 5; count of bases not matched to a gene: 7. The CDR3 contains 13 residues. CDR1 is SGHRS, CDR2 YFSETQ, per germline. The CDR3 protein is CASKLGTAYGYTF. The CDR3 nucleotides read TGCGCCAGCAAGTTAGGGACAGCATATGGCTACACCTTC. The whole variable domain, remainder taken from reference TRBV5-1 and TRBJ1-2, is KAGVTQTPRYLIKTRGQQVTLSCSPISGHRSVSWYQQTPGQGLQFLFEYFSETQRNKGNFPGRFSGRQFSNSRSEMNVSTLELGDSALYLCASKLGTAYGYTFGSGTRLTVV.

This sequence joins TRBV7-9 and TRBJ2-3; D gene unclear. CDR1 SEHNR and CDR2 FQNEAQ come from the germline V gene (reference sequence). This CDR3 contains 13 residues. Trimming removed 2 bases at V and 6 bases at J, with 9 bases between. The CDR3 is CASSLSGTDTQYF. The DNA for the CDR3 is TGTGCCAGCAGCTTATCAGGTACTGATACGCAGTATTTT.

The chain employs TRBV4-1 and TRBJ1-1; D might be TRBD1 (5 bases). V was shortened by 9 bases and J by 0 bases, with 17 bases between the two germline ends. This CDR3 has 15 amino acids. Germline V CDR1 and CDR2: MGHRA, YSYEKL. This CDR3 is CASRRQLPMNTEAFF. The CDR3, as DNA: TGCGCCAGTCGGAGACAGCTCCCAATGAACACTGAAGCTTTCTTT.

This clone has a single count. This CDR3 is CSARDSGTQYF. The DNA for the CDR3 is TGCAGTGCTAGAGATTCAGGGACCCAGTACTTC. V and J are TRBV20-1 and TRBJ2-5; D gene unclear. V was pared by 0 bases and J by 7 bases, with 6 bases between. CDR1 is DFQATT and CDR2 is SNEGSKA in the germline V gene (reference sequence). This CDR3 region has 11 residues.

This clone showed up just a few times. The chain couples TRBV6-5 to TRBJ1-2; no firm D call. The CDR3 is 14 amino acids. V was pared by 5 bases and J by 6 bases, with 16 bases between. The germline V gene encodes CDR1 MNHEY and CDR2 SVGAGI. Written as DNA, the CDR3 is TGTGCCAGCAGTAAACGAGGGAGTGTAGATGGCTACACCTTC. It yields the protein CASSKRGSVDGYTF.

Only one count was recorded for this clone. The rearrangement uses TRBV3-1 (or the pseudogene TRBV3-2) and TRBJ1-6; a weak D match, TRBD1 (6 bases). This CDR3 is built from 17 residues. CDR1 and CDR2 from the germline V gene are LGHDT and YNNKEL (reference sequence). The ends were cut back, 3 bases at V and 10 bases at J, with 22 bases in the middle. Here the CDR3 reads CASSQGRTSGVGSPLHF. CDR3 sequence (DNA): TGTGCCAGCAGCCAGGGCCGAACATCAGGGGTAGGGTCACCCCTCCACTTT.

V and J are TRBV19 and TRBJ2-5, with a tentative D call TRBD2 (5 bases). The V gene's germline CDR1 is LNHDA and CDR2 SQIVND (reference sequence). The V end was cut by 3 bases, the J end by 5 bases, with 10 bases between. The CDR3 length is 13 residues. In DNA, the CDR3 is TGTGCCAGTAGTATCCCGGGGTATGAGACCCAGTACTTC. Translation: CASSIPGYETQYF.

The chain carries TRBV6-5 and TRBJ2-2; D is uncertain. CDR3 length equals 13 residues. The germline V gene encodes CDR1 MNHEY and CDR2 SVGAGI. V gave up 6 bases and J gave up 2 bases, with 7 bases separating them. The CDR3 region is CASSDFNTGELFF. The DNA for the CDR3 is TGTGCCAGCAGCGACTTTAACACCGGGGAGCTGTTTTTT.

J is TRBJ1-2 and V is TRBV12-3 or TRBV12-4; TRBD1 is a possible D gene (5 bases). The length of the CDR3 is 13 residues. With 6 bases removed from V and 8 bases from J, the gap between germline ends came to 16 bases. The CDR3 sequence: CASSKGTARGYTF. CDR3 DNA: TGTGCCAGCAGCAAAGGGACTGCTAGGGGCTACACCTTC.

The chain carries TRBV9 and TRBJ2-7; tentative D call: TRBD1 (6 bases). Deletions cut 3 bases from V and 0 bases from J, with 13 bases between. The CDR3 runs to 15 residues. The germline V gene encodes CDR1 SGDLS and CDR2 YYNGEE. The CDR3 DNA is TGTGCCAGCAGCGCGGCGGACAGCAGCTCCTACGAGCAGTACTTC. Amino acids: CASSAADSSSYEQYF.

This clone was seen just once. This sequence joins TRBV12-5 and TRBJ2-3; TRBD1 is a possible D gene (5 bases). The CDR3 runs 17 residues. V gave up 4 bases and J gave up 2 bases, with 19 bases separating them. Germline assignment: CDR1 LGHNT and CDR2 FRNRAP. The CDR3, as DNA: TGTGCTAGTGGTTACGACAGCTTAATGATTAACACAGATACGCAGTATTTT. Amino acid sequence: CASGYDSLMINTDTQYF. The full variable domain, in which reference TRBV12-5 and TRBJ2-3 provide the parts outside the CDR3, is DARVTQTPRHKVTEMGQEVTMRCQPILGHNTVFWYRQTMMQGLELLAYFRNRAPLDDSGMPKDRFSAEMPDATLATLKIQPSEPRDSAVYFCASGYDSLMINTDTQYFGPGTRLTVL.

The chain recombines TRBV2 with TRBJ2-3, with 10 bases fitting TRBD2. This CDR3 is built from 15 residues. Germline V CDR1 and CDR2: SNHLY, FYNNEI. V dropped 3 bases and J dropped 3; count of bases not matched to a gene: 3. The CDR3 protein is CASSDGAGGTDTQYF. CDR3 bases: TGTGCCAGCAGTGACGGAGCGGGGGGGACAGATACGCAGTATTTT. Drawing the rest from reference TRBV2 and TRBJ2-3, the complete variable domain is EPEVTQTPSHQVTQMGQEVILRCVPISNHLYFYWYRQILGQKVEFLVSFYNNEISEKSEIFDDQFSVERPDGSNFTLKIRSTKLEDSAMYFCASSDGAGGTDTQYFGPGTRLTVL.

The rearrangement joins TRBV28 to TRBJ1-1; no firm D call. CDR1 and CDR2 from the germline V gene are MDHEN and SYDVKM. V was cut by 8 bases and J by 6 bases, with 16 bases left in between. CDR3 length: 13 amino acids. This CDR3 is CASRPTARPEAFF. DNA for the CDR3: TGTGCCAGCCGCCCGACGGCGAGGCCTGAAGCTTTCTTT.

CDR3 residues: CASSQVGGQPQHF. The CDR3, as DNA: TGCGCCAGCAGCCAAGTCGGGGGGCAGCCCCAGCATTTT. The gene calls are TRBV4-1 and TRBJ1-5; D may be TRBD1 (5 bases). Between the trimmed V and J ends, which lost 1 base and 7 bases, there was a span of 8 bases. The CDR3 is 13 amino acids. Germline V lookup: CDR1 MGHRA, CDR2 YSYEKL.

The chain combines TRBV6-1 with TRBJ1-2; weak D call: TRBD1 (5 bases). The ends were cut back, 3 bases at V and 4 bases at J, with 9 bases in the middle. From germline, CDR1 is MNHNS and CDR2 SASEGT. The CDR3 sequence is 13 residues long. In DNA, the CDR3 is TGTGCCAGCAGTGAGGACATACGCTATGGCTACACCTTC. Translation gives CASSEDIRYGYTF.

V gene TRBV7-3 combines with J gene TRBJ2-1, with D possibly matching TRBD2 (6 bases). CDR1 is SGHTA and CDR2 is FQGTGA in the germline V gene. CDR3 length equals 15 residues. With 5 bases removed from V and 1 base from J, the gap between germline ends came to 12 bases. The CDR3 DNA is TGTGCCAGCAGCCCCGGGACTCAATCCTACAATGAGCAGTTCTTC. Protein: CASSPGTQSYNEQFF.

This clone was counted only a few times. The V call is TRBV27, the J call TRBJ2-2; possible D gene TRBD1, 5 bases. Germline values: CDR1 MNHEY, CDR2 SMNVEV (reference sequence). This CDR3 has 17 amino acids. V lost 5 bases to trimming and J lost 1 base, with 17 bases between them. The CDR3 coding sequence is TGTGCCAGCAGTAGGGGAATAAGGACATTGAACACCGGGGAGCTGTTTTTT. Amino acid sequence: CASSRGIRTLNTGELFF.

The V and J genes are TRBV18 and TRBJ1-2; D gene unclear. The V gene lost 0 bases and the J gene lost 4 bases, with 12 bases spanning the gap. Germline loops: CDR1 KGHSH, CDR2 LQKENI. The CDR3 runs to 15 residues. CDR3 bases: TGTGCCAGCTCACCACCTGGGAGGGTCGGCTATGGCTACACCTTC. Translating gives CASSPPGRVGYGYTF.